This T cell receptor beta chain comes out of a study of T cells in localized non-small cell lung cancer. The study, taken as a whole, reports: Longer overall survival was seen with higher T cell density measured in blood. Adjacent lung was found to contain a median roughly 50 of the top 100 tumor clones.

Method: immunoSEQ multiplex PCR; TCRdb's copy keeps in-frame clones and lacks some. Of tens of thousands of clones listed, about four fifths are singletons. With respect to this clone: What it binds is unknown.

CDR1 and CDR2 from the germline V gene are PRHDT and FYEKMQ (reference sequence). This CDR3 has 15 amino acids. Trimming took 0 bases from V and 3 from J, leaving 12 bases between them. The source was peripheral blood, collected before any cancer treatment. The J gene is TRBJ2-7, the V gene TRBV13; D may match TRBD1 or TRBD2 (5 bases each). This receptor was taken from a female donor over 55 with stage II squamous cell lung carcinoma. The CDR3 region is CASSLGGEAVYEQYF. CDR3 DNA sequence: TGTGCCAGCAGCTTAGGAGGGGAAGCGGTCTACGAGCAGTACTTC.